The sequence of this TCR beta chain was determined in a study of Ad26.COV2.S vaccination and SARS-CoV-2 variants. Overall study context: Sample donor was a member of the COV1001 Ad26.COV2.S trial arm. Intramuscularly, Ad26.COV2.S was given either once or twice, 56 days apart. Notes on the study in general: Possibly, TCR breadth and depth analyses underestimated total T cell responses.

The treatment was: some 20 received Ad26.COV2.S at low or high dose, single or two shots; roughly 5 received placebo; per-sample allocation not given. The samples were gathered on day 63 after the first injection of vaccine or placebo. V lost 4 bases and J lost 0, with 14 bases in between. The CDR3 has 16 residues. The germline V gene encodes CDR1 SGHDT and CDR2 YYEEEE. Of note for this clone: Its specificity is not known.

Here immunoSEQ multiplex PCR was the method, and the copy in TCRdb shows in-frame clones only, minus some. The sample holds more than 300,000 clones, about nine tenths seen once. V gene TRBV5-6 combines with J gene TRBJ2-1; D is possibly TRBD2 (6 bases). The sequence came from a person between 18 and 59 years old who received the Ad26.COV2.S COVID-19 vaccine or a placebo. Sequencing used peripheral blood, obtained in a trial of Ad26.COV2.S vaccine versus placebo. The CDR3 sequence is CASSPIGGGSYNEQFF. CDR3 bases: TGTGCCAGCAGCCCCATCGGGGGAGGCTCCTACAATGAGCAGTTCTTC.